This TCR beta chain was sequenced during a study of T-cell reconstitution after alpha-beta-depleted transplantation in children. Regarding the study as a whole: At around two months after transplant, the alpha-beta T cells were reportedly derived from several hundred expanded clones that came from non-depleted graft cells. Surviving recipient T cells and thymic progenitors underlay high day-60 TCRbeta diversity in some patients. A year post-transplant, T-cell counts and diversity derived mostly from newly produced T cells.

Unique molecular identifiers were built into the TCRbeta library. TCRdb reprocessed the PCR reads via MiXCR and lists one record per CDR3 protein. The top ten hold about 0.77% of the sample, which has 600,000 to 700,000 distinct CDR3 sequences, 10% to 15% seen once. This clonotype appeared many times. The antigen is not known. CDR1 is SGHRS and CDR2 is YFSETQ in the germline V gene. The ends were cut back, 0 bases at V and 4 bases at J, with 13 bases in the middle. The CDR3 covers 15 residues. Sequenced here: PBMCs, sampled before TCRalphabeta/CD19-depleted stem cell transplant. V is TRBV5-1 and J is TRBJ1-1; TRBD1 might be the D (5 bases). This sequence was found in a girl between 2 and 10 years old with congenital amegakaryocytic thrombocytopenia, due to receive a stem cell transplant. This CDR3 is CASSLVEGLLTEAFF. In DNA, the CDR3 is TGCGCCAGCAGCTTGGTAGAGGGACTCCTCACTGAAGCTTTCTTT.